One and the same sample provided the 15 T cell receptor beta chains below, sequenced in a study of identical twins. TCRdb fed the 5' RACE reads into MiXCR, producing one record per CDR3 protein. The repertoire includes around 680,000 distinct CDR3 sequences, 8% to 9% of them detected once, and 0.98% sits in the top ten. These data were likewise used in another study, on yellow fever vaccine responses in identical twins.

The sequenced sample was PBMCs. The receptors were sampled from a woman aged 18-29 years in good health.

The J gene is TRBJ2-2, the V gene TRBV20-1; D gene uncertain. Germline lookup yields CDR1 DFQATT and CDR2 SNEGSKA (reference sequence). V lost 4 bases and J lost 0, with 3 bases in between. This CDR3 contains 12 residues. The CDR3 here is CSAMPNTGELFF. The DNA for the CDR3 is TGCAGTGCTATGCCGAACACCGGGGAGCTGTTTTTT.

The chain couples TRBV18 to TRBJ2-1; no reliable D call. The CDR3 is 15 residues long. Per germline, CDR1 KGHSH and CDR2 LQKENI. V lost 2 bases and J 5 bases, leaving 13 bases between the germline ends. Here the CDR3 reads CASSPGRPTHNEQFF. Here the CDR3 DNA reads TGTGCCAGCTCACCAGGGCGCCCAACGCACAATGAGCAGTTCTTC.

This clonotype appeared many times. This chain links TRBV12-3 or TRBV12-4 with TRBJ1-1; D is unclear. The CDR3 extends over 13 amino acids. Trimming pared 6 bases from V and 1 base from J, leaving 9 bases between. DNA of the CDR3: TGTGCCAGCAGCACGGGGAGGAACACTGAAGCTTTCTTT. Protein product: CASSTGRNTEAFF.

The sample holds a few counts of this clonotype. The rearrangement uses TRBV5-1 and TRBJ2-7; the D gene is possibly TRBD1 (6 bases). CDR3 length: 14 residues. From germline, CDR1 is SGHRS and CDR2 YFSETQ. The ends were cut back, 1 base at V and 6 bases at J, with 14 bases in the middle. The CDR3 coding sequence is TGCGCCAGCAGCTTGCTACAGGGTCTCTCCGAGCAGTACTTC. This translates into CASSLLQGLSEQYF.

About this clonotype itself: A junction boundary mismatches the germline segment, possibly from a read error. The CDR3 spells CASSLRFGTELYF. The CDR3 DNA is TGTGCCAGCAGCTTACGTTTTGGGACGGAGCTGTACTTC. The gene calls are TRBV7-3 and TRBJ2-7; D possibly matches TRBD1 or TRBD2 (5 bases each). This CDR3 is built from 13 residues. Germline V gene data show CDR1 as SGHTA and CDR2 as FQGTGA.

V gene TRBV3-1 combines with J gene TRBJ2-2; maybe TRBD2 (6 bases). CDR1 and CDR2 from the germline V gene are LGHDT and YNNKEL (reference sequence). The CDR3 totals 17 residues. The germline V and J ends were trimmed by 2 bases and 1 base, with 14 bases remaining between them. The CDR3 is CASSQYSGSQNTGELFF. CDR3 in DNA: TGTGCCAGCAGCCAATATTCCGGGAGCCAGAACACCGGGGAGCTGTTTTTT.

This chain's CDR3 is CATSRDNQRGPYGYTF. CDR3 DNA: TGTGCCACCAGCAGAGATAATCAGAGGGGGCCCTATGGCTACACCTTC. V and J are TRBV15 and TRBJ1-2; 7 bases are shared with TRBD1. V dropped 0 bases and J dropped 4; count of bases not matched to a gene: 8. There are 16 residues in the CDR3. CDR1 is LNHNV, CDR2 YYDKDF, per germline (reference sequence).

This clonotype was seen at least ten times. This chain uses TRBV7-2 with TRBJ1-4; D is ambiguous. The V end was cut by 5 bases, the J end by 6 bases, with 10 bases between. The CDR3 runs 13 residues. Germline CDR1 SGHTA, CDR2 FQGNSA. CDR3 residues: CASSRTWDEKLFF. As DNA, the CDR3 is TGTGCCAGCAGCCGTACTTGGGATGAAAAACTGTTTTTT.

This clonotype was observed a few times. The chain employs TRBV4-1 and TRBJ2-7; 9 nucleotides match TRBD1. The CDR3 is 17 amino acids. CDR1 and CDR2 from the germline V gene are MGHRA and YSYEKL. V was pared by 3 bases and J by 4 bases, with 13 bases of the junction left unmatched. The CDR3 DNA is TGCGCCAGCAGCCAGCGGATGACGGACAGGGGCTCTTACGAGCAGTACTTC. Translation gives CASSQRMTDRGSYEQYF.

The table lists this clonotype with a few counts. This sequence joins TRBV20-1 and TRBJ2-3; the D gene is possibly TRBD2 (7 bases). The CDR3 length is 16 residues. V lost 5 bases and J lost 2, with 20 bases in between. In germline, CDR1 is DFQATT, CDR2 SNEGSKA (reference sequence). As DNA, the CDR3 is TGCAGTGCTCCGGGGGGCCACCCGCAGCACACAGATACGCAGTATTTT. Translated: CSAPGGHPQHTDTQYF.

This clonotype occurred a few times. This chain links TRBV7-9 with TRBJ1-1; tentatively, D is TRBD1 (6 bases). CDR1 is SEHNR and CDR2 is FQNEAQ in the germline V gene (reference sequence). Trimming left V 6 bases short and J 6 bases short, with 11 bases between. CDR3 size: 12 residues. This CDR3 is CASRIQGAEAFF. The CDR3 DNA is TGTGCCAGCAGGATACAGGGAGCTGAAGCTTTCTTT.

This clonotype was counted only a few times. This chain joins TRBV28 and TRBJ2-7; possibly TRBD2 for D (5 bases). The CDR3 consists of 14 residues. V gave up 4 bases and J gave up 1 base, with 11 bases separating them. Germline CDR1 reads MDHEN; CDR2 reads SYDVKM. This CDR3 reads CASSWYEGSYEQYF. The CDR3, as DNA: TGTGCCAGCAGTTGGTACGAGGGATCCTACGAGCAGTACTTC.

V gene TRBV27 combines with J gene TRBJ2-2; 12 bases fit TRBD2. V trimming: 5 bases; J trimming: 1 base; junction bases outside the gene matches: 5. Germline values: CDR1 MNHEY, CDR2 SMNVEV (reference sequence). CDR3 length equals 17 residues. The CDR3 protein is CASSLTGLAGNTGELFF. Written as DNA, the CDR3 is TGTGCCAGCAGTCTGACGGGACTAGCGGGGAACACCGGGGAGCTGTTTTTT.

V is TRBV7-2 and J is TRBJ2-4; 8 bases match TRBD1. The CDR3 is 16 amino acids. V gave up 5 bases and J gave up 0 bases; unmatched junction bases: 6. CDR1 is SGHTA, CDR2 FQGNSA, per germline. This chain's CDR3 is CASSTGQGLAKNIQYF. In nucleotides, the CDR3 is TGTGCCAGCAGCACCGGACAGGGACTAGCCAAAAACATTCAGTACTTC.

V gene TRBV7-9 combines with J gene TRBJ2-5, with D tentatively TRBD1 (6 bases). The CDR3 contains 15 residues. The germline CDR1 and CDR2 sequences are SEHNR and FQNEAQ (reference sequence). Trimming took off 5 bases at V and 1 base at J, with 14 bases between the two ends. The CDR3 here is CASSPLWGPQETQYF. The CDR3 DNA follows: TGTGCCAGCAGCCCGCTTTGGGGGCCCCAAGAGACCCAGTACTTC.